These 22 T cell receptor beta chains came from one sample sequenced in a study of blood T cell repertoires in COVID-19. The method was immunoSEQ multiplex PCR; TCRdb's version includes in-frame clones alone and lacks a portion of them. In the table there are over 250,000 clones, more than 75% of which are singletons. Material for sequencing was peripheral blood. The receptors here all came from a woman aged 40 to 49 who had recovered from COVID-19.

The chain uses TRBV19 and TRBJ2-7; no reliable D call. This CDR3 comprises 11 residues. V lost 5 bases and J 2 bases, leaving 4 bases between the germline ends. CDR1 LNHDA and CDR2 SQIVND come from the germline V gene (reference sequence). Written as DNA, the CDR3 is TGTGCCAGTAGTCCTACCTACGAGCAGTACGTC. Translation: CASSPTYEQYV.

This clone was recorded at least ten times. CDR3 amino acids: CASRNPPGLNTEAFF. CDR3 DNA: TGTGCCAGCAGGAACCCCCCGGGGTTGAACACTGAAGCTTTCTTT. The rearrangement uses TRBV6-6 and TRBJ1-1; no firm D call. Germline lookup yields CDR1 MNHNY and CDR2 SVGAGI (reference sequence). The CDR3 totals 15 residues. Deletions cut 6 bases from V and 0 bases from J, with 14 bases between.

CDR3 sequence: CASSLREGGQPQHF. In DNA form, the CDR3 reads TGTGCCAGTAGCCTCCGAGAGGGCGGTCAGCCCCAGCATTTT. This chain joins TRBV19 and TRBJ1-5; no definite D call. Between the trimmed V and J ends, which lost 6 bases and 6 bases, there was a span of 15 bases. The CDR3 covers 14 residues. Germline-derived CDR1 and CDR2 are LNHDA and SQIVND (reference sequence).

This clone was seen only once. The chain employs TRBV12-3 or TRBV12-4 and TRBJ1-2; D is unresolved. This CDR3 is built from 12 residues. Trimming took 3 bases from V and 8 from J, leaving 10 bases between them. The CDR3 sequence is CASSLNREGYTF. Here the CDR3 DNA reads TGTGCCAGCAGTTTGAACCGGGAGGGCTACACCTTC.

The gene calls are TRBV10-3 and TRBJ2-7, with 7 nucleotides matching TRBD1. J lost 2 bases, V lost 6 bases, and 7 bases had no gene match. The CDR3 has 14 residues. Looked up from germline, CDR1 is ENHRY and CDR2 is SYGVKD. The CDR3 DNA reads TGTGCCATCAGCAGACAGGGCCCAGCCTACGAGCAGTACTTC. Its protein product is CAISRQGPAYEQYF.

This clone was detected only once. This chain links TRBV7-9 with TRBJ1-2, with 8 bases matching TRBD1. The CDR3 runs to 13 residues. V shed 0 bases, J shed 7 bases, and the junction held 1 base outside the gene matches. Germline V gene lookup returns CDR1 SEHNR and CDR2 FQNEAQ (reference sequence). Here the CDR3 DNA reads TGTGCCAGCAGCTTAGCACAGGGGGTTGGCTACACCTTC. It specifies CASSLAQGVGYTF. The full variable domain, its missing parts supplied by reference TRBV7-9 and TRBJ1-2, is DTGVSQNPRHKITKRGQNVTFRCDPISEHNRLYWYRQTLGQGPEFLTYFQNEAQLEKSRLLSDRFSAERPKGSFSTLEIQRTEQGDSAMYLCASSLAQGVGYTFGSGTRLTVV.

This clone was picked up a small number of times. The chain is built from TRBV6-6 and TRBJ1-1; TRBD1 is a possible D gene (5 bases). V lost 0 bases and J lost 5, with 13 bases in between. Germline V gene lookup returns CDR1 MNHNY and CDR2 SVGAGI (reference sequence). CDR3 length equals 15 residues. The CDR3: CASSYSGGSVTEAFF. CDR3 bases: TGTGCCAGCAGTTACTCGGGGGGGTCGGTTACTGAAGCTTTCTTT.

Points on this clone: Additional DNA sequences in this sample encode the identical CDR3. The chain has TRBV3-1 (or the pseudogene TRBV3-2) and TRBJ2-5; TRBD2 aligns across 7 bases. The germline CDR1 and CDR2 sequences are LGHDT and YNNKEL (reference sequence). CDR3 length: 14 residues. V shed 1 base, J shed 3 bases, and the junction held 2 bases outside the gene matches. This chain's CDR3 is CASSQGGGKETQYF. In DNA, the CDR3 is TGTGCCAGCAGCCAAGGGGGGGGTAAAGAGACCCAGTACTTC.

The chain links TRBV19 to TRBJ2-1; 12 bases line up with TRBD2. Per germline, CDR1 LNHDA and CDR2 SQIVND (reference sequence). The CDR3 totals 18 residues. V was clipped by 4 bases and J by 8 bases; unmatched bases: 15. CDR3: CASSTHSPASGRGDEQFF. As DNA, the CDR3 is TGTGCCAGTAGTACCCACTCCCCGGCTAGCGGGAGGGGTGATGAGCAGTTCTTC.

J is TRBJ2-7 and V is TRBV4-3; 8 bases map to TRBD2. Trimming at V came to 2 bases and at J to 6 bases, leaving 6 bases not matched to a gene. This CDR3 is built from 14 residues. Germline V gene lookup returns CDR1 LGHNA and CDR2 YSLEER. The DNA of the CDR3 is TGCGCCAGCAGCCAACGGACTAGCTGGGGCGAGCAGTACTTC. Translated, it gives CASSQRTSWGEQYF.

Of note for this clone: Other DNA sequences in this sample translate to the same CDR3. This chain links TRBV5-1 with TRBJ2-3; TRBD1 aligns across 7 bases. V was clipped by 1 base and J by 2 bases; unmatched bases: 4. Per the germline V gene, CDR1 is SGHRS and CDR2 is YFSETQ. The CDR3 extends over 15 amino acids. In nucleotides, the CDR3 is TGCGCCAGCAGCTTGAGGGGGCTACCCACAGATACGCAGTATTTT. Its protein is CASSLRGLPTDTQYF. Full variable domain (missing parts from reference TRBV5-1 and TRBJ2-3): KAGVTQTPRYLIKTRGQQVTLSCSPISGHRSVSWYQQTPGQGLQFLFEYFSETQRNKGNFPGRFSGRQFSNSRSEMNVSTLELGDSALYLCASSLRGLPTDTQYFGPGTRLTVL.

The DNA of the CDR3 is TGTGCCAGCAGCCCAACAACCGACAGCACTGAAGCTTTCTTT. This sequence encodes CASSPTTDSTEAFF. The V and J genes are TRBV6-6 and TRBJ1-1, with TRBD1 as a possible D gene (5 bases). The CDR3 is 14 residues long. Germline V gives CDR1 MNHNY, CDR2 SVGAGI (reference sequence). With 6 bases removed from V and 4 bases from J, the gap between germline ends came to 15 bases.

The genes are TRBV5-1 and TRBJ2-7, with 14 bases lining up with TRBD2. CDR1 and CDR2 from the germline V gene are SGHRS and YFSETQ. This CDR3 has 17 amino acids. J gave up 0 bases and V 0 bases, and 2 bases lay outside the gene matches. The DNA of the CDR3 is TGCGCCAGCAGCTTGGGGACTAGCGGGAGGAGCTCCTACGAGCAGTACTTC. Its protein is CASSLGTSGRSSYEQYF.

This chain joins TRBV7-6 and TRBJ2-3, with TRBD2 identical over 16 bases. V lost 6 bases to trimming and J lost 5 bases; unmatched junction nucleotides: 2. The CDR3 has 15 residues. The germline V gene encodes CDR1 SGHVS and CDR2 FNYEAQ. This CDR3 reads CASRGTSGREDTQYF. The CDR3 nucleotides are TGTGCCAGCAGGGGGACTAGCGGGAGGGAAGATACGCAGTATTTT.

J is TRBJ2-5 and V is TRBV28; 10 bases are shared with TRBD2. Germline lookup yields CDR1 MDHEN and CDR2 SYDVKM. The J segment lost 5 bases and the V segment lost 3 bases, leaving 6 bases of the junction unmatched. The CDR3 runs 15 residues. The CDR3 protein is CASSFPSGSQETQYF. For the CDR3, the DNA is TGTGCCAGCAGTTTCCCTAGCGGGAGTCAGGAGACCCAGTACTTC.

This chain joins TRBV6-6 and TRBJ2-5, with D perhaps TRBD1 (7 bases). The CDR3 runs to 15 residues. Trimming took 0 bases from V and 7 from J, leaving 15 bases between them. CDR1 and CDR2 (germline): MNHNY, SVGAGI (reference sequence). CDR3 sequence: CASSYSPGGSVTQYF. The CDR3 DNA follows: TGTGCCAGCAGTTACTCCCCAGGGGGGTCGGTGACCCAGTACTTC.

This clone was seen only once. CDR3 protein: CSARGPGEQYF. The CDR3 region has the DNA TGCAGTGCTAGGGGCCCTGGCGAGCAGTACTTC. This sequence joins TRBV20-1 and TRBJ2-7; D is uncertain. V lost 3 bases, J lost 6 bases, and 9 bases lay in between. CDR1 and CDR2 (germline): DFQATT, SNEGSKA (reference sequence). This CDR3 has 11 residues.

The chain combines TRBV24-1 with TRBJ2-3; 8 bases match TRBD1. Per germline, CDR1 KGHDR and CDR2 SFDVKD. With V trimmed by 5 bases and J by 2 bases, 5 bases remained unmatched. The CDR3 spans 15 residues. CDR3 bases: TGTGCCACCAGTGGCCCAGGGGGCCTCACAGATACGCAGTATTTT. This translates into CATSGPGGLTDTQYF.

This clone was counted only a few times. The chain combines TRBV21-1 with TRBJ2-4; TRBD2 is the table's D call and was not checked against the DNA. TRBV21-1 is a pseudogene segment. CDR3 length: 14 residues. This CDR3 is CASSKREAKNIQYF. The CDR3 DNA sequence: TGTGCCAGCAGCAAACGGGAAGCCAAAAACATTCAGTACTTC.

The chain links TRBV6-5 to TRBJ2-2, with TRBD2 identical over 8 bases. Germline V CDR1 and CDR2: MNHEY, SVGAGI. This CDR3 is 16 amino acids long. V dropped 0 bases and J dropped 4; count of bases not matched to a gene: 4. CDR3 protein: CASSYSMTSVTGELFF. CDR3 nucleotides: TGTGCCAGCAGTTACTCGATGACTAGCGTCACCGGGGAGCTGTTTTTT.

J is TRBJ2-7 and V is TRBV20-1; 7 bases line up with TRBD2. The ends lost 3 bases at V and 6 bases at J; junction bases unmatched: 8. This CDR3 contains 13 residues. Germline V CDR1 and CDR2: DFQATT, SNEGSKA (reference sequence). The CDR3 DNA sequence: TGCAGTGCTAGTCGCGGAGGCGGGGGCGAGCAGTACTTC. Translation: CSASRGGGGEQYF.

The CDR3 region has the DNA TGTGCCAGCAGCCCCCCAGGACTAGCGGGAGGTCGGGAGGGTGAGCAGTTCTTC. Encoded protein: CASSPPGLAGGREGEQFF. V and J are TRBV13 and TRBJ2-1; TRBD2 matches 14 bases. V was clipped by 5 bases and J by 9 bases; unmatched bases: 15. The CDR3 consists of 18 residues. From germline, CDR1 is PRHDT and CDR2 FYEKMQ (reference sequence).